A selection of T cell receptor beta chains follows, all from one sample in a study of T cell repertoires in cytomegalovirus infection. One entry per CDR3 protein results from TCRdb running MiXCR on the reads. The profile shows approximately 500,000 distinct CDR3 sequences, approximately 16% of them singletons. Sequencing was performed on CD8+ T cells from PBMCs. The receptors originated from a human donor in good health (CMV status not recorded). Some clones in this sample may be carry-over from other donors' samples. Each CDR3 is given with its conserved first and last residue. D genes are given only for firm matches. Clone size is stated in some rows and not others, as once, few, many or a class when expanded.

CDR3 length	V gene	clone size	D gene	J gene	CDR3 DNA	CDR3 protein
14	TRBV5-1	NA	TRBD1	TRBJ1-5	TGCGCCAGCAGCGTAACAGGGGGCATTCAGCCCCAGCATTTT	CASSVTGGIQPQHF
14	TRBV5-6	NA	TRBD2	TRBJ2-1	TGTGCCAGCAGCTCGGGACTAGTGTACAATGAGCAGTTCTTC	CASSSGLVYNEQFF
14	TRBV4-1	NA	TRBD1	TRBJ2-3	TGCGCCAGCACCTTGGGACAGGGCGCAGATACGCAGTATTTT	CASTLGQGADTQYF
14	TRBV14	NA	NA	TRBJ1-3	TGTGCCAGCAGCCATGAGTTCTCTGGAAACACCATATATTTT	CASSHEFSGNTIYF
14	TRBV19	NA	NA	TRBJ1-5	TGTGCCAGTAGTATAGCCCCCCGGGATCAGCCCCAGCATTTT	CASSIAPRDQPQHF
13	TRBV12-3/TRBV12-4	few	NA	TRBJ1-2	TGTGCCAGCAGTACTCGGGGCTATCAAGGCTACACCTTC	CASSTRGYQGYTF
14	TRBV6-2/TRBV6-3	many	NA	TRBJ2-7	TGTGCCAGCAGTTACGGGGCTCGCTCCTACGAGCAGTACTTC	CASSYGARSYEQYF
14	TRBV6-6	many	NA	TRBJ1-2	TGTGCCAGCAGTCCTACCGAAGACAGCTATGGCTACACCTTC	CASSPTEDSYGYTF
18	TRBV11-2	NA	TRBD2	TRBJ2-2	TGTGCCAGCAGCCCCCCGGGACTAGCGGGACCCAACACCGGGGAGCTGTTTTTT	CASSPPGLAGPNTGELFF
14	TRBV19	NA	NA	TRBJ1-1	TGTGCCAGTAGTATAGTTGGAGGGCGGACTGAAGCTTTCTTT	CASSIVGGRTEAFF
14	TRBV5-8	NA	NA	TRBJ2-7	TGTGCCAGCAGCTTGAGGGAAGGAGTCTACGAGCAGTACTTC	CASSLREGVYEQYF
17	TRBV6-5	few	TRBD2	TRBJ2-5	TGTGCCAGCAGCCCATTTGGGACTAGCGGGAGAACAGAGACCCAGTACTTC	CASSPFGTSGRTETQYF
16	TRBV7-9	many	TRBD2	TRBJ2-1	TGTGCCAGCAGCTTAGAGCCGGGAGGGCCCTCCAATGAGCAGTTCTTC	CASSLEPGGPSNEQFF
16	TRBV6-5	many	TRBD1	TRBJ1-2	TGTGCCAGCAGTTACTCATCTGGACAGGTCGGCTATGGCTACACCTTC	CASSYSSGQVGYGYTF
11	TRBV19	NA	NA	TRBJ1-1	TGTGCCAGTATTACAGGCCGTGAAGCTTTCTTT	CASITGREAFF
13	TRBV29-1	NA	NA	TRBJ1-5	TGCAGCGTAGACAGCGGATACAATCAGCCCCAGCATTTT	CSVDSGYNQPQHF
15	TRBV5-5	many	NA	TRBJ2-3	TGTGCCAGCAGCGTGGGACGGGCTAGCACAGATACGCAGTATTTT	CASSVGRASTDTQYF
17	TRBV6-5	NA	NA	TRBJ2-7	TGTGCCAGCAGTGGCGGAATGTTGGGGGCCGGTCCCTACGAGCAGTACTTC	CASSGGMLGAGPYEQYF
15	TRBV28	few	NA	TRBJ2-5	TGTGCCAGCAGTTTAGAGAGTGGGCGCGTAGAGACCCAGTACTTC	CASSLESGRVETQYF